The present T cell receptor beta chain was sequenced within a study of cytomegalovirus exposure and HLA in healthy donors. Study-level information: Earlier findings included roughly 100 million unique TCR beta sequences obtained from about 170 million T cells.

Study outcomes and limitations: High sensitivity and specificity were reportedly achieved when the classifier diagnosed cytomegalovirus status.

Healthy bone marrow donors made up the cohort. It was with 60 Vbeta and 13 Jbeta primers that the PCR ran. TCRdb keeps only in-frame clones here, not all; method: immunoSEQ multiplex PCR. The ten most abundant clones cover less than 2% of a sample with over 35,000 clones. Trimming removed 2 bases at V and 2 bases at J, with 7 bases between. The CDR3 totals 13 residues. Germline CDR1 MNHEY, CDR2 SMNVEV (reference sequence). With regard to this clone: Its antigen is currently unknown. Other DNA sequences from this sample encode an identical CDR3 as well.

The V and J genes are TRBV27 and TRBJ2-7; D is ambiguous. The source material was PBMCs. The sequence derives from a woman aged 25-40 years in good health and CMV-seronegative. The CDR3 is CASSLGRTYEQYF. The CDR3 region has the DNA TGTGCCAGCAGTTTAGGCAGGACCTACGAGCAGTACTTC.